This TCR beta chain originates from a study of blood T cell repertoires in COVID-19. Study-level background: Both acute and convalescent COVID-19 samples were obtained from the United States, Italy and Spain. The analysed material was cDNA or gDNA that came from T cells, B-cell-depleted T cells, or PBMCs.

Patients at the Seattle site were enrolled during active infection and followed longitudinally. The assay was immunoSEQ multiplex PCR, and TCRdb's table has in-frame clones only and misses some. The table lists about 62,000 clones, 85% to 90% of them singletons. After removal of 6 bases from V and 6 bases from J, the junction contained 14 bases not matched to a gene. The CDR3 has 17 amino acids. The germline V gene encodes CDR1 MDHEN and CDR2 SYDVKM. Sequencing was carried out using peripheral blood. The V call is TRBV28, the J call TRBJ2-3; 11 nucleotides agree with TRBD2. The TCR comes from an older woman with COVID-19, enrolled during active disease. The CDR3 DNA reads as TGTGCCAGCAGCTCCTGGCTAGCGGGAGGTAAAGGGGATACGCAGTATTTT. It translates to CASSSWLAGGKGDTQYF.